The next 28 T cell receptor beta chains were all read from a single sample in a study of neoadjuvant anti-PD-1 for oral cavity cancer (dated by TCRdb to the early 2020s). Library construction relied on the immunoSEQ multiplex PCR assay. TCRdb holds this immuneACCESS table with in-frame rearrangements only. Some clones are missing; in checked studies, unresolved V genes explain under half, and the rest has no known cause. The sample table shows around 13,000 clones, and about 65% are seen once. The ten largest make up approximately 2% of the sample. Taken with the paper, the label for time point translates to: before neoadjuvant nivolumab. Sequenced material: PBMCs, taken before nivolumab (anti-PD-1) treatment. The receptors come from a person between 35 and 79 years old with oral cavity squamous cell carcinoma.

The CDR3 region is CASSPGQGAINTEAFF. DNA of the CDR3: TGTGCCAGCAGCCCTGGTCAGGGGGCAATAAACACTGAAGCTTTCTTT. The chain recombines TRBV5-8 with TRBJ1-1; 8 bases line up with TRBD1. V was clipped by 4 bases and J by 2 bases; unmatched bases: 10. CDR1 and CDR2 from the germline V gene are SGHTS and YDEGEE. The CDR3 runs to 16 residues.

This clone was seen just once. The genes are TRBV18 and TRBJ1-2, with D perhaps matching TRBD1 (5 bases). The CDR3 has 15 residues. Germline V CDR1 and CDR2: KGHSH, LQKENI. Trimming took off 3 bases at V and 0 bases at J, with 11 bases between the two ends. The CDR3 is CASSPRQTSNYGYTF. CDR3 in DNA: TGTGCCAGCTCACCTCGACAGACCTCTAACTATGGCTACACCTTC.

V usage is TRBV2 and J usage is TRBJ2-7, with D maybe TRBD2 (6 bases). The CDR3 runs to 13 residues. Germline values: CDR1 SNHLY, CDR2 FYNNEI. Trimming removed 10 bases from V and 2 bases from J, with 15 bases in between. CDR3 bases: TGTGCCACCAAAGGCGGGGTCGCCTACGAGCAGTACTTC. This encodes CATKGGVAYEQYF.

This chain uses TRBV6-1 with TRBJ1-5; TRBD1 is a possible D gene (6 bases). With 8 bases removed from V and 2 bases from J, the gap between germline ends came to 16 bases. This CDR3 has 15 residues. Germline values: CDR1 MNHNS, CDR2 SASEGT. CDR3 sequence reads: CASDVLGARNQPQHF. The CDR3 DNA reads TGTGCCAGCGATGTCCTGGGGGCTCGCAATCAGCCCCAGCATTTT.

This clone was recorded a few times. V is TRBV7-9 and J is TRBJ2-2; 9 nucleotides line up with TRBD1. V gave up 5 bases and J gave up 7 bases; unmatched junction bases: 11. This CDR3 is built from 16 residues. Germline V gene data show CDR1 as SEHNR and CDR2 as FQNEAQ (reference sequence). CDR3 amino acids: CASSLSRDRAGGELFF. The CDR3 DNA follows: TGTGCCAGCAGCCTCTCCCGGGACAGGGCAGGCGGGGAGCTGTTTTTT.

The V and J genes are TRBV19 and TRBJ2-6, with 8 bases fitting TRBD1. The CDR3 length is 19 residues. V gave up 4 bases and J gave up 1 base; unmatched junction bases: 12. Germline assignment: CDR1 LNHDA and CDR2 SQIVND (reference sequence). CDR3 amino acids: CASSRGTGTGPSGANVLTF. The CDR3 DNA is TGTGCCAGTAGTAGGGGCACCGGGACAGGCCCATCTGGGGCCAACGTCCTGACTTTC.

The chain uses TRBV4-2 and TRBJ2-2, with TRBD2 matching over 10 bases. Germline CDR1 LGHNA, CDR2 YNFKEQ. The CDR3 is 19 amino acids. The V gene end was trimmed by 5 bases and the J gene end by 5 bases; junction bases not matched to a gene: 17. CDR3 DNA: TGTGCCAGCAGCGACGCGGGGGTAGCGGGAGGCCGGCGGACCGGGGAGCTGTTTTTT. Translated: CASSDAGVAGGRRTGELFF.

This CDR3 reads CASSLGGLAGESDTQYF. For the CDR3, the DNA is TGTGCCAGCAGCTTGGGGGGACTAGCGGGGGAATCAGATACGCAGTATTTT. The chain recombines TRBV5-4 with TRBJ2-3; 14 nucleotides agree with TRBD2. This CDR3 region has 17 residues. The junction had 4 bases not matched to a gene; V was cut back by 0 bases and J by 4 bases. The germline V gene has CDR1 SGHNT and CDR2 YYREEE (reference sequence).

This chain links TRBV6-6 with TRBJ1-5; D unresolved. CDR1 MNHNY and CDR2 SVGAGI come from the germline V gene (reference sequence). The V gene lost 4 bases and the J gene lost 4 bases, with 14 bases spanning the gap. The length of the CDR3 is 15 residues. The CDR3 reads CASSLGTTANQPQHF. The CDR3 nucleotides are TGTGCCAGCAGTTTAGGAACGACTGCGAATCAGCCCCAGCATTTT.

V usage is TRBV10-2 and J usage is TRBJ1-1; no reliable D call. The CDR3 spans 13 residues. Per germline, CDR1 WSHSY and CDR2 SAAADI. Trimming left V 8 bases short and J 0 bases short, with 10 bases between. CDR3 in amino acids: CASLRPVNTEAFF. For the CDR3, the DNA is TGCGCCAGCCTCCGACCCGTGAACACTGAAGCTTTCTTT.

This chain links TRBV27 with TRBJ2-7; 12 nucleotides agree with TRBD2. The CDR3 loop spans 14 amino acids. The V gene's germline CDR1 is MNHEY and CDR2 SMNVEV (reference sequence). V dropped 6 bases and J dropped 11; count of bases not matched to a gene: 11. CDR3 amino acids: CASRTGTSGSREYF. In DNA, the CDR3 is TGTGCCAGCAGGACCGGGACTAGCGGGTCCAGGGAGTACTTC.

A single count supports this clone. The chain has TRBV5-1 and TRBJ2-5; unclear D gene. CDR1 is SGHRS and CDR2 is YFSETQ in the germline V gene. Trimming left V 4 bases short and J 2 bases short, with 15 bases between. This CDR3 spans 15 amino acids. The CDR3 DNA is TGCGCCAGCAGCAATTATATTGGACGGCAAGAGACCCAGTACTTC. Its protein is CASSNYIGRQETQYF.

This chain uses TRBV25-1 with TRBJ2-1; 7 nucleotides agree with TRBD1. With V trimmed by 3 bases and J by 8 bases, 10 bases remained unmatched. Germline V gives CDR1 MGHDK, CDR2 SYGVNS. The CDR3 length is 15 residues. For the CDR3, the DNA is TGTGCCAGCAGTGAGGCGAGGGGGCTGATAGATGAGCAGTTCTTC. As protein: CASSEARGLIDEQFF.

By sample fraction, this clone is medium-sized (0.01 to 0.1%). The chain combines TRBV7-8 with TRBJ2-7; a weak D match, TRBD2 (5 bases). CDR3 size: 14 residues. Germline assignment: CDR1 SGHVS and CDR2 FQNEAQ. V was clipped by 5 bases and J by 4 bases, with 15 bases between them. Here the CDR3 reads CASSRVALGYEQYF. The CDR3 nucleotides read TGTGCCAGCAGCCGCGTAGCGTTGGGATACGAGCAGTACTTC.

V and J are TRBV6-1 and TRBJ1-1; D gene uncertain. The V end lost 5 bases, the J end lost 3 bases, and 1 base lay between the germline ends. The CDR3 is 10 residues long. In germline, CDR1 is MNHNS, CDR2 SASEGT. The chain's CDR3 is CASSYTEAFF. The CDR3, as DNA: TGTGCCAGCAGTTACACTGAAGCTTTCTTT.

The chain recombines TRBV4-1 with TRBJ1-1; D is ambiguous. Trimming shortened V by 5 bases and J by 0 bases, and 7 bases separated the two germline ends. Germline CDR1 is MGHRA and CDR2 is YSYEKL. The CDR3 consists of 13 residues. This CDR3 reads CASSSTVNTEAFF. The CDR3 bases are TGCGCCAGCAGCTCAACAGTGAACACTGAAGCTTTCTTT.

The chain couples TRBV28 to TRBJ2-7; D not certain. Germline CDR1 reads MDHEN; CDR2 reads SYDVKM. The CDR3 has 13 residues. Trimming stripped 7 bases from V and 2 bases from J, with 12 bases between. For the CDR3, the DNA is TGTGCCAGCAATACGGCGCAAACCTACGAGCAGTACTTC. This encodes CASNTAQTYEQYF.

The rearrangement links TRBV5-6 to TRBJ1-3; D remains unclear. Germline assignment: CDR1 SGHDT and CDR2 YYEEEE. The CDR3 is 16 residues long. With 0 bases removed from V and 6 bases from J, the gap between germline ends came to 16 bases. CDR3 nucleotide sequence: TGTGCCAGCAGCTTGGATGGAGGGCCTAATGAAAACACCATATATTTT. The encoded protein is CASSLDGGPNENTIYF.

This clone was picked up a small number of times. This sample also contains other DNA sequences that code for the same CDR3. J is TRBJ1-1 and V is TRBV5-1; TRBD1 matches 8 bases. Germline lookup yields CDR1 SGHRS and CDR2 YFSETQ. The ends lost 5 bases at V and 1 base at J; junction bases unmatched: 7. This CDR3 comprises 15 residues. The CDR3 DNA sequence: TGCGCCAGCAGTCTGGACGGACAGGGGAACACTGAAGCTTTCTTT. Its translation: CASSLDGQGNTEAFF.

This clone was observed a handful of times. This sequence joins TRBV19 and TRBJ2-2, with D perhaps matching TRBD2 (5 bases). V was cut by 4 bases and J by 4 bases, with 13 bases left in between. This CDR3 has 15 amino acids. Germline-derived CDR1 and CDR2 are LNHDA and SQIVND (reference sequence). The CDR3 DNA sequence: TGTGCCAGTAGTACCTCCGGGATCACCACCGGGGAGCTGTTTTTT. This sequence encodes CASSTSGITTGELFF.

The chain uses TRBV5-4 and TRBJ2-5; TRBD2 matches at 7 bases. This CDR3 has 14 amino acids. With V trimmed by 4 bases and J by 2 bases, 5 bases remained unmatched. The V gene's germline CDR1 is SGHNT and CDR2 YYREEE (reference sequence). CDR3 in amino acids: CASSPQRGQETQYF. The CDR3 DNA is TGTGCCAGCAGCCCTCAGCGGGGTCAAGAGACCCAGTACTTC.

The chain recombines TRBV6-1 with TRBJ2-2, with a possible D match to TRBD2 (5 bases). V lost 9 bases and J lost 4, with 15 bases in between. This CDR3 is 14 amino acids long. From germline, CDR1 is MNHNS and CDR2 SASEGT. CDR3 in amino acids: CASTGTAITGELFF. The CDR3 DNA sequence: TGTGCCAGTACGGGAACAGCAATCACCGGGGAGCTGTTTTTT.

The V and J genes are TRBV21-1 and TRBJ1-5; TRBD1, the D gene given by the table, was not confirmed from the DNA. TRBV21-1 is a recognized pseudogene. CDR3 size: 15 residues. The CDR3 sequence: CASIPGTGGGQPQHF. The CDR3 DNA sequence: TGTGCCAGCATCCCCGGGACAGGGGGCGGACAGCCCCAGCATTTT.

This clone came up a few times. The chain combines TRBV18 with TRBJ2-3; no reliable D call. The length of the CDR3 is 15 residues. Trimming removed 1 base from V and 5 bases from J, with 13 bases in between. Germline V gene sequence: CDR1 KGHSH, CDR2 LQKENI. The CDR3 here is CASSPRVTAQDTQYF. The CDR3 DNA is TGTGCCAGCTCACCACGAGTTACAGCCCAAGATACGCAGTATTTT.

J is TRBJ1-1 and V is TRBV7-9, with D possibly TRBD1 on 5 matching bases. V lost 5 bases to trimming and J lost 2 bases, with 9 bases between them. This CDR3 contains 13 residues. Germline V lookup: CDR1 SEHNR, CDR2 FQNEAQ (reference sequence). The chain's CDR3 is CASSPGPNTEAFF. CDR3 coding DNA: TGTGCCAGCAGCCCGGGACCTAACACTGAAGCTTTCTTT.

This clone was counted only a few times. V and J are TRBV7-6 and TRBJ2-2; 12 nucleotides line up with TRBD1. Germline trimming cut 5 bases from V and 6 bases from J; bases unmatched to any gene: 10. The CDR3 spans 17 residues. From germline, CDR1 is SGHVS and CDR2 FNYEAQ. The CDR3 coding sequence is TGTGCCAGCAGCCGGATTGGGACAGGGGGCGAGTCCGGGGAGCTGTTTTTT. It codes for CASSRIGTGGESGELFF.

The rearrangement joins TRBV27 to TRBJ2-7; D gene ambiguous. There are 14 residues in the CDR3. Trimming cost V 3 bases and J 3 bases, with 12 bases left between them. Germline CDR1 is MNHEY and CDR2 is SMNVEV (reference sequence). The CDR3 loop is CASSFRGTIYEQYF. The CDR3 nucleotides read TGTGCCAGCAGTTTTCGAGGAACTATCTACGAGCAGTACTTC.

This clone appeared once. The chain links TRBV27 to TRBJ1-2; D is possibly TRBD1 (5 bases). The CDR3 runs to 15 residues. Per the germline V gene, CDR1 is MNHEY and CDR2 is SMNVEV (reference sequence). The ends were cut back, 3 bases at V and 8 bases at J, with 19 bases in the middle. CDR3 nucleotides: TGTGCCAGCAGTTTTACCGGGACCACTCTCGGCGGCTACACCTTC. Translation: CASSFTGTTLGGYTF.